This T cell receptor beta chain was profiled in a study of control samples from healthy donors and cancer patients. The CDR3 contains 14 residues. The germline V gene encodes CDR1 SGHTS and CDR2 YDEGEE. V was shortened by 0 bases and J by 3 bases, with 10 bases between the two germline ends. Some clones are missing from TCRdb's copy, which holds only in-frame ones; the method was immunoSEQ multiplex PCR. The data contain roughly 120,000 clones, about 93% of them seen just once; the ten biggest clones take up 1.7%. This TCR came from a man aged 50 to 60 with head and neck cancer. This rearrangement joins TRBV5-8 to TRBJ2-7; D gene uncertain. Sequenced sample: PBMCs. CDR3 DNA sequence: TGTGCCAGCAGCTTGGCCGGGCCCTACTACGAGCAGTACTTC. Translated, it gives CASSLAGPYYEQYF. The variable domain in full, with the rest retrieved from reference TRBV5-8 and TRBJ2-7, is EAGVTQSPTHLIKTRGQQATLRCSPISGHTSVYWYQQALGLGLQFLLWYDEGEERNRGNFPPRFSGRQFPNYSSELNVNALELEDSALYLCASSLAGPYYEQYFGPGTRLTVT.